This T cell receptor (beta chain) comes out of a study of blood T cells in healthy people across ages. Donors gave 8.5 to 10 milliliters of peripheral blood apiece. Samples each yielded at least 5.5 micrograms of total RNA. V gave up 4 bases and J gave up 5 bases; unmatched junction bases: 9. This CDR3 comprises 16 residues. CDR1 and CDR2 (germline): SGHTA, FQGNSA. Sample-barcoded 5' priming and a J-beta primer mix drove a second PCR of about 7 to 11 cycles. MiXCR was run by TCRdb on the 5' RACE reads, yielding one entry per CDR3 protein. The sample has about 780,000 distinct CDR3 sequences, around a quarter seen once; the top ten hold roughly 3.1%. The data were also submitted as part of a second study, on T cells of mothers and their children. That publication notes: Second-PCR amplification with M1S added sample barcodes and 2-4 random nucleotides. Researchers report slightly higher, though non-significant, overlap in related mother-child pairs than in unrelated pairs.

Sequencing used blood. This clonotype was sampled from a boy younger than 18 in good health. The chain is built from TRBV7-2 and TRBJ2-5, with 11 bases aligning to TRBD2. The CDR3: CASSSRGVAGGETQYF. The CDR3 region has the DNA TGTGCCAGCAGCTCCCGCGGGGTAGCGGGGGGGGAGACCCAGTACTTC.